A selection of T cell receptor beta chains follows, all from one sample in a study of beta chain features in type 1 diabetes. Data came from immunoSEQ multiplex PCR; TCRdb stores just in-frame clones and leaves some out. The sample lists nearly 700,000 clones, roughly an eighth seen once, with approximately 0.02% in the top ten. Sequencing was performed on naive CD4+ T cells from blood. The receptor source for this set is a man between 18 and 29 years old with type 1 diabetes. Each CDR3 is given with its conserved first and last residue. The order of the fields is V gene, J gene, D gene, clone size, CDR3 DNA, CDR3 protein. A D gene is named only where the DNA matches it firmly. Where a row states a size, it is once, few, many or the class of an expanded clone; other rows omit it.

TRBV7-2	TRBJ1-4	NA	NA	TGTGCCAGCAGCTCGACCCATAATGAAAAACTGTTTTTT	CASSSTHNEKLFF
TRBV5-6	TRBJ1-4	NA	NA	TGTGCCAGCAGCCGAGGGGTTACTAATGAAAAACTGTTTTTT	CASSRGVTNEKLFF
TRBV6-5	TRBJ1-5	NA	few	TGTGCCAGCAGTTACTCCGGAGGCACAAATCAGCCCCAGCATTTT	CASSYSGGTNQPQHF
TRBV5-1	TRBJ2-6	TRBD1	NA	TGCGCCAGCAGCGCCAATACAGGGGGAGGCTCTGGGGCCAACGTCCTGACTTTC	CASSANTGGGSGANVLTF
TRBV19	TRBJ1-1	TRBD1	NA	TGTGCCAGTAAACGCGGGACAGGGAGGGGCACTGAAGCTTTCTTT	CASKRGTGRGTEAFF
TRBV4-1	TRBJ2-5	NA	few	TGCGCCAGCAGCCGAAGCCTTTGGGGGGCTCCTCAAGAGACCCAGTACTTC	CASSRSLWGAPQETQYF
TRBV5-4	TRBJ1-3	NA	NA	TGTGCCAGCAGCTTGAGCAGTGGGGGAAACACCATATATTTT	CASSLSSGGNTIYF
TRBV7-9	TRBJ1-3	TRBD1	NA	TGTGCCAGCAGCGACAGGGGAGGTGGAAACACCATATATTTT	CASSDRGGGNTIYF
TRBV14	TRBJ1-2	NA	NA	TGTGCCAGCAGCCAAGACAGGACTTACCCTTATGGCTACACCTTC	CASSQDRTYPYGYTF
TRBV4-1	TRBJ2-2	NA	NA	TGCGCCAGCAGCCACCAGAACACCGGGGAGCTGTTTTTT	CASSHQNTGELFF
TRBV6-6	TRBJ2-7	TRBD2	few	TGTGCCAGCAGACCGACTAGCGGGGGGTACGAGCAGTACTTC	CASRPTSGGYEQYF
TRBV6-5	TRBJ2-5	NA	NA	TGTGCCAGCAGACCCCCACAAGAGACCCAGTACTTC	CASRPPQETQYF
TRBV7-9	TRBJ2-7	NA	few	TGTGCCAGCAGCTCCAAAGCGGCGGGGAGCTCCTACGAGCAGTACTTC	CASSSKAAGSSYEQYF
TRBV10-3	TRBJ1-1	NA	few	TGTGCCATCAGAATGAACACTGAAGCTTTCTTT	CAIRMNTEAFF
TRBV5-1	TRBJ2-5	NA	NA	TGCGCCAGCAGCTTCGGTGCTAGCCAAGAGACCCAGTACTTC	CASSFGASQETQYF
TRBV29-1	TRBJ1-2	TRBD1	NA	TGCAGCGTGGCCGGGACAGCCTCCAACTATGGCTACACCTTC	CSVAGTASNYGYTF
TRBV27	TRBJ2-3	NA	few	TGTGCCAGCAGTTTAGGATGGGCAGGGACAGATACGCAGTATTTT	CASSLGWAGTDTQYF
TRBV2	TRBJ1-4	NA	few	TGTGCCAGCCGGACGGACGCAACTAATGAAAAACTGTTTTTT	CASRTDATNEKLFF